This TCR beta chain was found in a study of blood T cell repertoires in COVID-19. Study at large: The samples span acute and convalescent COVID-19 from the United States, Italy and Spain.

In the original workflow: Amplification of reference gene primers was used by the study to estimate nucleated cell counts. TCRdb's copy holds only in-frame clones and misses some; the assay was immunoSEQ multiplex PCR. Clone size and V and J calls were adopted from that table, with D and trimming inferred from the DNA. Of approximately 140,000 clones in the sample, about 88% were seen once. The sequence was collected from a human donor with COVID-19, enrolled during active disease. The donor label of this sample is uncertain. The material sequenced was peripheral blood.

The DNA for the CDR3 is TGTGCCAGCAGCTCACGAGGAGGGGCAGGGATAAACATTCAGTACTTC. Protein: CASSSRGGAGINIQYF. The V call is TRBV7-3, the J call TRBJ2-4, with D perhaps TRBD2 (6 bases). V gave up 4 bases and J gave up 6 bases, with 19 bases separating them. In germline, CDR1 is SGHTA, CDR2 FQGTGA. The CDR3 runs to 16 residues. Based on the CDR3 plus reference TRBV7-3 and TRBJ2-4, the full variable domain is GAGVSQTPSNKVTEKGKYVELRCDPISGHTALYWYRQSLGQGPEFLIYFQGTGAADDSGLPNDRFFAVRPEGSVSTLKIQRTERGDSAVYLCASSSRGGAGINIQYFGAGTRLSVL.